This T cell receptor beta chain was identified in a study of PD-L1 blockade in urothelial cancer. In the study overall: Analysis of blood occurred 3 weeks (second dose) and 6 weeks after treatment start.

The time point was: pretreatment peripheral blood. Metastatic or locally advanced urothelial carcinoma was present in the patients. Concerning this clone: Its antigen is not known.

Clones were sequenced by immunoSEQ multiplex PCR, and TCRdb holds only the in-frame ones, with some missing. The sample carries around 63,000 clones, 75% to 85% recorded once. The trim removed 4 bases at V and 1 base at J, leaving 2 bases unmatched. In germline, CDR1 is SGHNT, CDR2 YYREEE (reference sequence). The CDR3 extends over 17 amino acids. Study-wide points: Better survival was predicted by below-median pretreatment blood TCR clonality.

The material sequenced was PBMCs, taken around atezolizumab (anti-PD-L1) treatment. The chain carries TRBV5-4 and TRBJ2-2; 15 nucleotides align to TRBD2. The sequence derives from an older man with urothelial cancer. CDR3 in DNA: TGTGCCAGCAGCCGGACTAGCGGGAGGGGGAACACCGGGGAGCTGTTTTTT. Translation gives CASSRTSGRGNTGELFF. Combining the CDR3 with reference TRBV5-4 and TRBJ2-2 gives the whole variable domain ETGVTQSPTHLIKTRGQQVTLRCSSQSGHNTVSWYQQALGQGPQFIFQYYREEENGRGNFPPRFSGLQFPNYSSELNVNALELDDSALYLCASSRTSGRGNTGELFFGEGSRLTVL.